This is a list of T cell receptor beta chains from one sample in a study of patients and donors after allogeneic stem cell transplantation. TCRdb recomputed calls from the RT-PCR reads with MiXCR, one row per CDR3 protein. The sample has approximately 160,000 distinct CDR3 sequences, around 28% seen once. Sequenced: blood, either unsorted or a sorted T cell fraction (not recorded which). These receptors came from a human donor who was either an allogeneic HSCT recipient or a stem cell or donor lymphocyte infusion donor (not recorded which). It is not recorded whose cells these are; they may come from a transplant donor. Each CDR3 is given with its conserved first and last residue. Fields, in order: clone size, V gene, D gene, J gene, CDR3 DNA, CDR3 protein. A D gene is named only where the DNA matches it firmly. Not every row has a clone size; where given, it reads once, few, many or a size class.

abundance: .
v_gene: TRBV20-1
d_gene: .
j_gene: TRBJ2-4
CDR3nt: TGCAGTGCTAGAGAGAAACCGGGACTTTACATTCAGTACTTC
CDR3aa: CSAREKPGLYIQYF

abundance: few
v_gene: TRBV12-3/TRBV12-4
d_gene: .
j_gene: TRBJ2-5
CDR3nt: TGTGCCAGCAGTTTACAACACCTTAGGGCCCAGTACTTC
CDR3aa: CASSLQHLRAQYF

abundance: .
v_gene: TRBV11-2
d_gene: TRBD2
j_gene: TRBJ2-3
CDR3nt: TGTGCCAGCAGCTCCTGGACTAGCGGGAGGGCAGATACGCAGTATTTT
CDR3aa: CASSSWTSGRADTQYF

abundance: .
v_gene: TRBV12-3/TRBV12-4
d_gene: .
j_gene: TRBJ2-2
CDR3nt: TGTGCCTCCCAAGGGGGTAGCGCCAAGAGGGGCACCGGGGAGCTGTTTTTT
CDR3aa: CASQGGSAKRGTGELFF

abundance: .
v_gene: TRBV11-2
d_gene: .
j_gene: TRBJ2-2
CDR3nt: TGTGCCAGCAGCTTATTGAGGACCGGGGAGCTGTTTTTT
CDR3aa: CASSLLRTGELFF

abundance: many
v_gene: TRBV7-2
d_gene: .
j_gene: TRBJ2-1
CDR3nt: TGTGCCAGCAGCAAGCTGGGAATCAACGATAATGAGCAGTTCTTC
CDR3aa: CASSKLGINDNEQFF

abundance: few
v_gene: TRBV6-2/TRBV6-3
d_gene: .
j_gene: TRBJ2-2
CDR3nt: TGTGCCAGCAGTTACCATTACCGGGAGCTGTTTTTT
CDR3aa: CASSYHYRELFF

abundance: .
v_gene: TRBV5-5
d_gene: .
j_gene: TRBJ2-3
CDR3nt: TGTGCCAGCAGCTTGGGGCAGGCATACACAGATACGCAGTATTTT
CDR3aa: CASSLGQAYTDTQYF

abundance: few
v_gene: TRBV5-6
d_gene: .
j_gene: TRBJ2-1
CDR3nt: TGTGCCAGCAGCTTGATGGGACCTATTAGCGTCAATGAGCAGTTCTTC
CDR3aa: CASSLMGPISVNEQFF

abundance: many
v_gene: TRBV6-5
d_gene: .
j_gene: TRBJ2-2
CDR3nt: TGTGCCAGCACCCCGAGACGCCTGCCGAACACCGGGGAGCTGTTTTTT
CDR3aa: CASTPRRLPNTGELFF

abundance: .
v_gene: TRBV12-3/TRBV12-4
d_gene: .
j_gene: TRBJ2-7
CDR3nt: TGTGCCAGCAGTCCCTTCCCAGGGATCGAGCAGTACTTC
CDR3aa: CASSPFPGIEQYF

abundance: few
v_gene: TRBV29-1
d_gene: TRBD1
j_gene: TRBJ2-4
CDR3nt: TGCAGCGTTGGACGGACAGGGGCCAAAAACATTCAGTACTTC
CDR3aa: CSVGRTGAKNIQYF

abundance: few
v_gene: TRBV5-1
d_gene: TRBD1
j_gene: TRBJ1-4
CDR3nt: TGCGCCAGCACCCCCGACAGGGTAGGATTTGAAAAACTGTTTTTT
CDR3aa: CASTPDRVGFEKLFF

abundance: few
v_gene: TRBV28
d_gene: TRBD2
j_gene: TRBJ2-1
CDR3nt: TGTGCCAGCCGACCTTCGGGACTAGGCCGCAATGAGCAGTTCTTC
CDR3aa: CASRPSGLGRNEQFF